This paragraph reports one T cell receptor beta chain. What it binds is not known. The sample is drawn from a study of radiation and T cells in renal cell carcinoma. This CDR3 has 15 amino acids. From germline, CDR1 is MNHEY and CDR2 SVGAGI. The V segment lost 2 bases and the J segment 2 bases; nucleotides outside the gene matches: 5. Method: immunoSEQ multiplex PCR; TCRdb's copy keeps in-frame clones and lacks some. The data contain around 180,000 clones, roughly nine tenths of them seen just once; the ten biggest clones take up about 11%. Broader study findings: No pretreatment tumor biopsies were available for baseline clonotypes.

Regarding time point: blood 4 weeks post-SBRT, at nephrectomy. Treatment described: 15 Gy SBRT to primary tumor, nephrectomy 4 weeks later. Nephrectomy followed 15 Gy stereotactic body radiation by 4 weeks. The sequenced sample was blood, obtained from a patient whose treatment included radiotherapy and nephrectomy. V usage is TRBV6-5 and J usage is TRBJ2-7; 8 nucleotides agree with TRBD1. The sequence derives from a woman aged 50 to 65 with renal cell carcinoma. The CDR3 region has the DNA TGTGCCAGCAGTTACAGCGACAGGGGAACCTACGAGCAGTACTTC. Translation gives CASSYSDRGTYEQYF.